The 28 T cell receptor beta chains given below trace back to one sample, sequenced in a study of blood T cell repertoires in COVID-19. Profiled with immunoSEQ multiplex PCR; TCRdb holds only in-frame clones, not every one. This sample carries more than 100,000 clones, around 84% of them seen once, and the ten largest clones take 2.4%. The material sequenced was PBMCs or T cells enriched from blood (not recorded which). These receptors were taken from a man aged 40-49 years with acute COVID-19.

This clone was picked up one time. The chain employs TRBV19 and TRBJ1-1, with D possibly TRBD1 on 5 matching bases. V was pared by 5 bases and J by 4 bases, with 14 bases between. The CDR3 loop spans 14 amino acids. CDR1 and CDR2 from the germline V gene are LNHDA and SQIVND (reference sequence). CDR3 sequence reads: CASSEAPRGTEAFF. The CDR3 nucleotides read TGTGCCAGTAGTGAGGCTCCAAGGGGCACTGAAGCTTTCTTT.

V and J are TRBV9 and TRBJ2-5; 12 bases match TRBD2. V shed 4 bases and J 0 bases; nucleotides not matched to a gene: 4. The CDR3 spans 16 residues. Germline V lookup: CDR1 SGDLS, CDR2 YYNGEE. CDR3 loop: CASSNRLAGDQETQYF. The CDR3 bases are TGTGCCAGCAGCAATCGACTAGCGGGGGACCAAGAGACCCAGTACTTC. The full variable domain, completed using reference TRBV9 and TRBJ2-5, is DSGVTQTPKHLITATGQRVTLRCSPRSGDLSVYWYQQSLDQGLQFLIQYYNGEERAKGNILERFSAQQFPDLHSELNLSSLELGDSALYFCASSNRLAGDQETQYFGPGTRLLVL.

The chain couples TRBV19 to TRBJ1-1; D ambiguous. The CDR3 extends over 15 amino acids. V was clipped by 1 base and J by 2 bases, with 11 bases between them. Germline V lookup: CDR1 LNHDA, CDR2 SQIVND (reference sequence). The CDR3 spells CASSIAANRNTEAFF. The DNA for the CDR3 is TGTGCCAGTAGTATAGCTGCGAACCGAAACACTGAAGCTTTCTTT.

V gene TRBV7-9 combines with J gene TRBJ1-1; D uncertain. Trimming pared 5 bases from V and 6 bases from J, leaving 7 bases between. CDR3 length: 11 amino acids. Germline V gene sequence: CDR1 SEHNR, CDR2 FQNEAQ (reference sequence). CDR3: CASSLTPEAFF. CDR3 nucleotide sequence: TGTGCCAGCAGCCTGACTCCTGAAGCTTTCTTT.

The chain employs TRBV5-1 and TRBJ1-4; a possible D gene is TRBD1 (5 bases). This CDR3 region has 15 residues. CDR1 is SGHRS and CDR2 is YFSETQ in the germline V gene. V was clipped by 4 bases and J by 0 bases, with 10 bases between them. The CDR3 DNA is TGCGCCAGCAGCATCGACAGCACAACTAATGAAAAACTGTTTTTT. Translation gives CASSIDSTTNEKLFF.

The rearrangement uses TRBV7-2 and TRBJ2-1; 9 bases align to TRBD1. The V gene end was trimmed by 3 bases and the J gene end by 2 bases; junction bases not matched to a gene: 5. This CDR3 is built from 16 residues. Germline V CDR1 and CDR2: SGHTA, FQGNSA. CDR3 DNA sequence: TGTGCCAGCAGCTTTGGGGGACAGGGCCCCTACAATGAGCAGTTCTTC. This sequence encodes CASSFGGQGPYNEQFF.

V usage is TRBV28 and J usage is TRBJ1-5; the match to TRBD1 covers 12 bases. V was pared by 5 bases and J by 4 bases, with 9 bases of the junction left unmatched. This CDR3 contains 17 residues. CDR1 MDHEN and CDR2 SYDVKM come from the germline V gene. The CDR3 loop is CASSRAGTGGGNQPQHF. In DNA, the CDR3 is TGTGCCAGCAGTAGAGCCGGGACAGGGGGCGGAAATCAGCCCCAGCATTTT.

As to this clone: One end of the junction fails to match germline, which may point to a read error. V is TRBV3-1 (or the pseudogene TRBV3-2) and J is TRBJ1-1, with a possible D match to TRBD1 (6 bases). Germline V gene sequence: CDR1 LGHDT, CDR2 YNNKEL (reference sequence). The CDR3 has 13 residues. The CDR3 here is CASSPWGGPDAFF. The CDR3 coding sequence is TGTGCCAGCAGCCCATGGGGGGGGCCTGATGCTTTCTTT.

The rearrangement links TRBV9 to TRBJ1-4; possible D gene TRBD1, 5 bases. V lost 0 bases, J lost 0 bases, and 9 bases lay in between. Germline values: CDR1 SGDLS, CDR2 YYNGEE. The CDR3 contains 16 residues. The CDR3 bases are TGTGCCAGCAGCGTAGGTAGGGGCGCAACTAATGAAAAACTGTTTTTT. Translating gives CASSVGRGATNEKLFF.

Only one count was recorded for this clone. A junction boundary mismatches the germline segment, possibly from a read error. V usage is TRBV10-2 and J usage is TRBJ1-2; 9 bases match TRBD1. Germline V gene sequence: CDR1 WSHSY, CDR2 SAAADI. CDR3 length: 16 residues. CDR3 DNA: TGCGCCAGCAATGAGGGACAGGGCCTTTCTCTCTATGGCTACACCTTC. Protein product: CASNEGQGLSLYGYTF.

The V call is TRBV19, the J call TRBJ1-5; 8 bases are a match to TRBD1. Looked up from germline, CDR1 is LNHDA and CDR2 is SQIVND (reference sequence). This CDR3 spans 13 amino acids. Trimming cost V 4 bases and J 6 bases; bases outside gene matches: 2. The CDR3: CASSTGGFQPQHF. The CDR3 DNA follows: TGTGCCAGTAGTACAGGGGGCTTTCAGCCCCAGCATTTT. Complete variable domain (other parts from reference TRBV19 and TRBJ1-5): DGGITQSPKYLFRKEGQNVTLSCEQNLNHDAMYWYRQDPGQGLRLIYYSQIVNDFQKGDIAEGYSVSREKKESFPLTVTSAQKNPTAFYLCASSTGGFQPQHFGDGTRLSIL.

This chain uses TRBV4-1 with TRBJ1-2; TRBD1 agrees at 8 bases. Germline V gives CDR1 MGHRA, CDR2 YSYEKL. V was pared by 0 bases and J by 4 bases, with 7 bases of the junction left unmatched. The CDR3 extends over 16 amino acids. The chain's CDR3 is CASSQDAGTGFYGYTF. CDR3 coding DNA: TGCGCCAGCAGCCAAGATGCGGGGACAGGTTTCTATGGCTACACCTTC.

The chain links TRBV19 to TRBJ2-3; maybe TRBD2 (5 bases). Germline V lookup: CDR1 LNHDA, CDR2 SQIVND (reference sequence). Trimming cost V 6 bases and J 1 base, with 14 bases left between them. The CDR3 extends over 15 amino acids. This chain's CDR3 is CASSLWDSGTDTQYF. The DNA of the CDR3 is TGTGCCAGTAGCCTATGGGATAGCGGCACAGATACGCAGTATTTT.

This chain connects TRBV30 to TRBJ1-5; D not certain. The CDR3 is 14 residues long. With 0 bases removed from V and 4 bases from J, the gap between germline ends came to 10 bases. Germline assignment: CDR1 GTSNPN and CDR2 SVGIG (reference sequence). CDR3: CAWSVLTGNQPQHF. The CDR3 region has the DNA TGTGCCTGGAGTGTACTTACGGGGAATCAGCCCCAGCATTTT. The whole variable domain, remainder taken from reference TRBV30 and TRBJ1-5, is SQTIHQWPATLVQPVGSPLSLECTVEGTSNPNLYWYRQAAGRGLQLLFYSVGIGQISSEVPQNLSASRPQDRQFILSSKKLLLSDSGFYLCAWSVLTGNQPQHFGDGTRLSIL.

The V gene is TRBV24-1, the J gene TRBJ1-5; weak D call: TRBD1 (6 bases). Germline V gives CDR1 KGHDR, CDR2 SFDVKD. The CDR3 is 13 residues long. V lost 10 bases, J lost 4 bases, and 13 bases lay in between. The CDR3 region is CATDRLRNQPQHF. CDR3 coding DNA: TGTGCCACTGACAGGTTAAGAAATCAGCCCCAGCATTTT.

The rearrangement joins TRBV7-2 to TRBJ1-5, with D unclear. Germline-derived CDR1 and CDR2 are SGHTA and FQGNSA. The V gene lost 5 bases and the J gene lost 2 bases, with 7 bases spanning the gap. The CDR3 loop spans 13 amino acids. The DNA for the CDR3 is TGTGCCAGCAGCCAACACGGCAATCAGCCCCAGCATTTT. This gives the protein CASSQHGNQPQHF.

In this sample, this clone turned up a few times. This sequence joins TRBV14 and TRBJ1-1, with D unresolved. Per the germline V gene, CDR1 is SGHDN and CDR2 is FVKESK. The CDR3 spans 13 residues. Trimming removed 7 bases at V and 2 bases at J, with 11 bases between. The CDR3 sequence is CASTQVANTEAFF. The CDR3 DNA sequence: TGTGCCAGCACGCAGGTCGCTAACACTGAAGCTTTCTTT.

V gene TRBV5-4 combines with J gene TRBJ2-3; 11 bases align to TRBD2. Looked up from germline, CDR1 is SGHNT and CDR2 is YYREEE (reference sequence). The J segment lost 1 base and the V segment lost 3 bases, leaving 7 bases of the junction unmatched. CDR3 length: 17 residues. CDR3 bases: TGTGCCAGCAGCTCTTTCGCGACTAGCGGGGGCACAGATACGCAGTATTTT. Its protein product is CASSSFATSGGTDTQYF. The variable domain in full, completed from reference TRBV5-4 and TRBJ2-3, reads ETGVTQSPTHLIKTRGQQVTLRCSSQSGHNTVSWYQQALGQGPQFIFQYYREEENGRGNFPPRFSGLQFPNYSSELNVNALELDDSALYLCASSSFATSGGTDTQYFGPGTRLTVL.

The rearrangement links TRBV28 to TRBJ2-7, with TRBD1 matching over 7 bases. Unmatched junction bases numbered 10, after V lost 8 bases and J lost 3 bases. From germline, CDR1 is MDHEN and CDR2 SYDVKM. The CDR3 totals 14 residues. CDR3 protein: CASLNRGSHYEQYF. The CDR3 bases are TGTGCCAGCTTGAACAGGGGTTCTCACTACGAGCAGTACTTC.

There are a few counts of this clone. The rearrangement links TRBV5-4 to TRBJ2-7; 13 positions agree with TRBD2. Germline CDR1 reads SGHNT; CDR2 reads YYREEE (reference sequence). The V and J ends lost 4 bases and 4 bases, in that order; junction bases with no gene match: 5. CDR3 length: 15 residues. Here the CDR3 reads CASSPGTSGMYEQYF. The CDR3 DNA sequence: TGTGCCAGCAGCCCCGGGACTAGCGGGATGTACGAGCAGTACTTC.

This sequence joins TRBV7-2 and TRBJ2-7, with D unclear. Between the trimmed V and J ends, which lost 1 base and 0 bases, there was a span of 10 bases. The CDR3 sequence is 15 residues long. Germline CDR1 SGHTA, CDR2 FQGNSA. The CDR3 is CASSLGGPSSYEQYF. The CDR3 region has the DNA TGTGCCAGCAGCTTAGGCGGTCCTAGCTCCTACGAGCAGTACTTC.

The chain recombines TRBV18 with TRBJ2-3; 7 nucleotides line up with TRBD1. Germline V gene lookup returns CDR1 KGHSH and CDR2 LQKENI. This CDR3 comprises 16 residues. The V gene end was trimmed by 3 bases and the J gene end by 6 bases; junction bases not matched to a gene: 12. The CDR3 region has the DNA TGTGCCAGCTCACCTACAGGGTGGCAGGGGGACGATACGCAGTATTTT. It yields the protein CASSPTGWQGDDTQYF.

V gene TRBV20-1 combines with J gene TRBJ2-5; 8 bases match TRBD1. CDR1 and CDR2 (germline): DFQATT, SNEGSKA (reference sequence). CDR3 length: 11 residues. After removal of 3 bases from V and 13 bases from J, the junction contained 7 bases not matched to a gene. The CDR3 loop reads CSASHGQGWYF. The CDR3 nucleotides read TGCAGTGCTAGTCATGGACAGGGTTGGTACTTC.

This clone was detected a few times. The chain has TRBV7-2 and TRBJ2-7, with D tentatively TRBD1 (6 bases). V lost 2 bases and J lost 3, with 14 bases in between. Germline lookup yields CDR1 SGHTA and CDR2 FQGNSA. The CDR3 extends over 15 amino acids. CDR3 DNA: TGTGCCAGCAGCTTATGGACAGAAGAAATCTACGAGCAGTACTTC. It yields the protein CASSLWTEEIYEQYF.

This sequence joins TRBV25-1 and TRBJ2-7, with unresolved D. V shed 1 base and J shed 3 bases, with 4 bases lying between them. CDR1 MGHDK and CDR2 SYGVNS come from the germline V gene. The CDR3 has 12 residues. CDR3 loop: CASSEFGYEQYF. CDR3 nucleotide sequence: TGTGCCAGCAGTGAATTCGGCTACGAGCAGTACTTC.

This clone turned up a few times. V and J are TRBV11-1 and TRBJ1-3; the D is unclear. The CDR3 covers 16 residues. Trimming pared 3 bases from V and 0 bases from J, leaving 12 bases between. Germline CDR1 is SGHAT and CDR2 is FQDESV (reference sequence). Here the CDR3 reads CASSLRRQFSGNTIYF. CDR3 sequence (DNA): TGTGCCAGCAGCTTGCGGCGGCAGTTCTCTGGAAACACCATATATTTT. Combining the CDR3 with reference TRBV11-1 and TRBJ1-3 gives the whole variable domain EAEVAQSPRYKITEKSQAVAFWCDPISGHATLYWYRQILGQGPELLVQFQDESVVDDSQLPKDRFSAERLKGVDSTLKIQPAELGDSAMYLCASSLRRQFSGNTIYFGEGSWLTVV.

This chain links TRBV28 with TRBJ1-1; D might be TRBD1 (6 bases). V lost 8 bases, J lost 4 bases, and 17 bases lay in between. The CDR3 sequence is 14 residues long. Germline V lookup: CDR1 MDHEN, CDR2 SYDVKM. The chain's CDR3 is CASLGGLWGTEAFF. CDR3 in DNA: TGTGCCAGCCTAGGGGGACTATGGGGCACTGAAGCTTTCTTT. Filled out from reference TRBV28 and TRBJ1-1, the complete variable domain reads DVKVTQSSRYLVKRTGEKVFLECVQDMDHENMFWYRQDPGLGLRLIYFSYDVKMKEKGDIPEGYSVSREKKERFSLILESASTNQTSMYLCASLGGLWGTEAFFGQGTRLTVV.

This rearrangement joins TRBV29-1 to TRBJ2-7; 10 nucleotides agree with TRBD2. Per germline, CDR1 SQVTM and CDR2 ANQGSEA. The CDR3 has 14 residues. After removal of 4 bases from V and 2 bases from J, the junction contained 5 bases not matched to a gene. The CDR3: CSVGNSGGTYEQYF. DNA for the CDR3: TGCAGCGTTGGGAATAGCGGGGGGACCTACGAGCAGTACTTC.